This is a list of T cell receptor beta chains from one sample in a study of cytomegalovirus exposure and HLA in healthy donors. Sequenced by immunoSEQ multiplex PCR; TCRdb stores in-frame clones only, minus some. The sample lists under 200,000 clones, less than 80% occurring once. The sequenced sample consisted of PBMCs. These TCRs come from a woman aged 30 to 39 in good health and CMV-seropositive. Both conserved end residues are part of each CDR3. The order of the fields is J gene, clone size, D gene, V gene, CDR3 protein, CDR3 DNA. A D gene is named only where the DNA matches it firmly. Size is omitted from some rows. Given values are once, few, many or a class for expanded clones.

>TRBJ1-1|NA|NA|TRBV2
CASSEARGVAAFF
TGTGCCAGCAGTGAAGCGCGGGGGGTAGCAGCTTTCTTT
>TRBJ2-1|few|TRBD2|TRBV13
CASSLGRGGLYNEQFF
TGTGCCAGCAGCTTAGGGCGGGGGGGGCTCTACAATGAGCAGTTCTTC
>TRBJ2-1|NA|NA|TRBV6-5
CASSYSGDSRSNEQFF
TGTGCCAGCAGTTACTCAGGGGACTCGAGATCCAATGAGCAGTTCTTC
>TRBJ2-1|NA|TRBD1|TRBV30
CAWSVQGLSSYNEQFF
TGTGCCTGGAGTGTACAGGGGCTCAGCTCCTACAATGAGCAGTTCTTC
>TRBJ2-1|once|TRBD2|TRBV4-1
CASSQQWTSGAAEQFF
TGCGCCAGCAGCCAACAATGGACTAGCGGTGCGGCTGAGCAGTTCTTC
>TRBJ2-2|few|TRBD2|TRBV4-3
CASSQVAGLGELFF
TGCGCCAGCAGCCAAGTAGCGGGGCTCGGGGAGCTGTTTTTT
>TRBJ2-7|NA|NA|TRBV7-2
CASSSGPSGLSLEEQYF
TGTGCCAGCAGCTCGGGACCGTCAGGACTATCCCTCGAAGAGCAGTACTTC
>TRBJ2-7|NA|TRBD1|TRBV5-1
CASHTGVSYEQYF
TGCGCCAGCCATACAGGGGTTTCCTACGAGCAGTACTTC
>TRBJ2-7|once|NA|TRBV2
CASMEGQIHYEQYF
TGTGCCAGCATGGAGGGACAGATACACTACGAGCAGTACTTC
>TRBJ1-5|NA|TRBD1|TRBV15
CATSGDRGIQPQHF
TGTGCCACCAGCGGGGACAGGGGAATCCAGCCCCAGCATTTT
>TRBJ1-2|once|NA|TRBV9
CASSSRTAYYGYTF
TGTGCCAGCAGCTCCAGGACAGCTTACTATGGCTACACCTTC
>TRBJ2-2|few|NA|TRBV5-5
CASSFSTGQSRTGELFF
TGTGCCAGCAGCTTCTCGACGGGACAAAGTCGGACCGGGGAGCTGTTTTTT
>TRBJ2-1|few|TRBD2|TRBV2
CASSGEGLAGNEQFF
TGTGCCAGCAGTGGGGAGGGACTAGCGGGGAACGAGCAGTTCTTC
>TRBJ1-2|few|NA|TRBV27
CASSLTGGQVNYGYTF
TGTGCCAGCAGCCTTACGGGGGGCCAGGTGAACTATGGCTACACCTTC
>TRBJ2-2|NA|TRBD1|TRBV11-2
CASDSRDRDPNTGELFF
TGTGCCAGCGATTCCCGGGACAGGGACCCTAACACCGGGGAGCTGTTTTTT
>TRBJ2-5|NA|NA|TRBV7-8
CASSPLYRDGETQYF
TGTGCCAGCAGCCCCCTGTACAGGGACGGAGAGACCCAGTACTTC
>TRBJ1-4|NA|NA|TRBV27
CASSLSRTGGAEKLFF
TGTGCCAGCAGTTTATCACGCACGGGTGGGGCGGAAAAACTGTTTTTT